This T cell receptor beta chain was sequenced during a study of blood T cells in healthy people across ages. Each of the donors had roughly 9.3 milliliters of peripheral blood drawn into EDTA-treated Vacutainer tubes. A sample-barcoded 5' primer and a J-beta primer mix were used in a second PCR of roughly 6 to 12 cycles. MiXCR was run by TCRdb on the 5' RACE reads, yielding one entry per CDR3 protein. The sample holds about 800,000 distinct CDR3 sequences, 20% to 25% seen once. This clonotype has more than one count but fewer than ten. Its antigen is unknown. This CDR3 has 15 amino acids. Germline-derived CDR1 and CDR2 are LGHNA and YSLEER. The ends lost 1 base at V and 5 bases at J; junction bases unmatched: 0. Study findings and constraints: TCR beta diversity correlated strongly with naive T cell percentage.

The same data also went into a second study, on T cells of mothers and their children.

This clonotype was obtained from a boy between 10 and 17 years old in good health. The specimen was blood. The chain couples TRBV4-3 to TRBJ2-2, with TRBD2 matching over 11 bases. The CDR3 loop reads CASSQVAGGTGELFF. In nucleotides, the CDR3 is TGCGCCAGCAGCCAAGTAGCGGGGGGGACCGGGGAGCTGTTTTTT.